This passage covers 2 T cell receptor beta chains from one sample sequenced in a study of T cell responses to AZD1222 COVID-19 vaccine. Assay: immunoSEQ multiplex PCR; the TCRdb copy retains only in-frame clones and omits some. The data show 140,000 to 150,000 clones, roughly 87% seen once. The source material was peripheral blood, sampled on day 0 of AZD1222 vaccination. The receptors come from an adult in good health.

This chain uses TRBV6-2 or TRBV6-3 with TRBJ1-2, with D uncertain. Trimming took off 2 bases at V and 2 bases at J, with 0 bases between the two ends. Germline CDR1 and CDR2: MNHEY and SVGEGT. The CDR3 is made up of 11 amino acids. CDR3 sequence: CASSYNYGYTF. In nucleotides, the CDR3 is TGTGCCAGCAGTTACAACTATGGCTACACCTTC.

V gene TRBV4-3 combines with J gene TRBJ1-3; no clear D gene. This CDR3 has 14 residues. The V end lost 0 bases, the J end lost 5 bases, and 8 bases lay between the germline ends. In germline, CDR1 is LGHNA, CDR2 YSLEER. CDR3 bases: TGCGCCAGCAGCCAAGATCGAGGGAGAAACACCATATATTTT. Amino acids: CASSQDRGRNTIYF.